This T cell receptor (beta chain) was sequenced during a study of shared clonotypes between healthy human individuals. At the level of the study: Donors were a couple of women and a few men aged 18 to 49. Study conclusions and caveats: Memory subsets generally showed lower estimated richness than naive subsets.

This CDR3 has 15 amino acids. Germline CDR1 reads MDHEN; CDR2 reads SYDVKM. V was pared by 4 bases and J by 4 bases, with 6 bases of the junction left unmatched. Note on this clone: Its antigen is unidentified.

The study drew all its donors from Caucasian adults living in Nashville, Tennessee. Sequencing was performed with immunoSEQ multiplex PCR; in TCRdb, only in-frame clones are kept and a portion is missing. There are about a million clones in the sample; around 76% occur only once, and roughly 1.4% lies in the top ten. The V and J genes are TRBV28 and TRBJ2-3; 9 positions agree with TRBD1. This clonotype was obtained from a man younger than 35 in good health. Sequencing input: memory CD4+ T cells sorted from blood. Indicated subset: CD45RA-negative fraction. CDR3 protein: CASSSPGQGADTQYF. CDR3 DNA: TGTGCCAGCAGTTCCCCGGGACAGGGCGCAGATACGCAGTATTTT.